This TCR beta chain emerged from a study of cytotoxic CD8 clonotypes in ibrutinib-treated CLL. The repertoire was sequenced with immunoSEQ multiplex PCR; TCRdb's copy has only in-frame clones and lacks some. The table records 150,000 to 200,000 clones, 81% of them present only once. With regard to this clone: No antigen is known for it.

Study results and limitations: Public clonotypes were uncommon and contracted or stayed stable on treatment.

This CDR3 is built from 13 residues. From germline, CDR1 is SGHRS and CDR2 YFSETQ. The V segment lost 5 bases and the J segment 2 bases; nucleotides outside the gene matches: 1. This clonotype was sampled from a human donor with chronic lymphocytic leukemia. This specimen consisted of PBMCs, obtained after 12 months of ibrutinib treatment. The chain couples TRBV5-1 to TRBJ1-3; 7 positions agree with TRBD1. The CDR3 region has the DNA TGCGCCAGCAGGGGGACAGCTGGAAACACCATATATTTT. Translating it yields CASRGTAGNTIYF.